This T cell receptor (beta chain) was retrieved from a study of cytotoxic CD8 clonotypes in ibrutinib-treated CLL. Germline assignment: CDR1 MDHEN and CDR2 SYDVKM. This CDR3 is 14 amino acids long. V gave up 3 bases and J gave up 7 bases, with 15 bases separating them. Clones were read by immunoSEQ multiplex PCR, and TCRdb kept only the in-frame ones, dropping some. Among 150,000 or so clones, approximately 80% were seen once, and the ten largest hold roughly 7.2%. J is TRBJ1-1 and V is TRBV28; no reliable D call. The sequence came from a human donor with chronic lymphocytic leukemia. Sequenced material: PBMCs, taken after 36 months of ibrutinib treatment. The CDR3: CASSFSFGYNEAFF. CDR3 DNA sequence: TGTGCCAGCAGTTTCAGCTTTGGGTATAATGAAGCTTTCTTT.